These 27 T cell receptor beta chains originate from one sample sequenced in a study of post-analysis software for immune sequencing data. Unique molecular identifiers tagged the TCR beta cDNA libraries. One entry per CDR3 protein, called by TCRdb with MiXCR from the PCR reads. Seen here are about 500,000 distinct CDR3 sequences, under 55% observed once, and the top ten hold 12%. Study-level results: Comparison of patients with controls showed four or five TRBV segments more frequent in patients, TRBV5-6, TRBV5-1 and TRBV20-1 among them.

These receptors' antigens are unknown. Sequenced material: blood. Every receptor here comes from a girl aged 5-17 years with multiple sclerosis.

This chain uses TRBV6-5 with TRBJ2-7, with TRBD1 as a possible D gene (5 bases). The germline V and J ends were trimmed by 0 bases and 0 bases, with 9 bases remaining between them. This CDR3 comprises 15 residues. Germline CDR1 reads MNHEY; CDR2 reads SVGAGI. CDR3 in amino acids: CASSYSDTSSYEQYF. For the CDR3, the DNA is TGTGCCAGCAGTTACTCGGACACAAGCTCCTACGAGCAGTACTTC.

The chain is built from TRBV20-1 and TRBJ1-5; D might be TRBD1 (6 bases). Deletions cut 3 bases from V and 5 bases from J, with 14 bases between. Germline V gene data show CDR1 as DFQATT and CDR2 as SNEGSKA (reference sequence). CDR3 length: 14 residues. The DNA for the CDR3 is TGCAGTGCTAGCGGACAGTCGGGGGATCAGCCCCAGCATTTT. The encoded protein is CSASGQSGDQPQHF.

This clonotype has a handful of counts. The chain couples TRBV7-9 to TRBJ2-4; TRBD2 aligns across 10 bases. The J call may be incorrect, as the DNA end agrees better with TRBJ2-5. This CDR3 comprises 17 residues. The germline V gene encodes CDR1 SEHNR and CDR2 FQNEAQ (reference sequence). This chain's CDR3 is CASSLASGTSERETQYF. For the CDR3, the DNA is TGTGCCAGCAGCTTAGCGTCCGGGACTAGCGAGAGGGAGACCCAGTACTTC.

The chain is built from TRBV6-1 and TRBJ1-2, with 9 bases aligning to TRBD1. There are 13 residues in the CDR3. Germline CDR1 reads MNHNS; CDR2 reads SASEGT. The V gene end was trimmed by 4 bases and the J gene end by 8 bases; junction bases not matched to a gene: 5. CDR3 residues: CASSGGQGGGYTF. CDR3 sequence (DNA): TGTGCCAGCAGTGGGGGACAGGGCGGCGGCTACACCTTC.

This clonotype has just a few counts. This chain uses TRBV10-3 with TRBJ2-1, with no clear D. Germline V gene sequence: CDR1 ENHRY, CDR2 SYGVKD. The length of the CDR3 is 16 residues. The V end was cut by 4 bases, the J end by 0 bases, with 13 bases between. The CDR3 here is CAISGGRLSSYNEQFF. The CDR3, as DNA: TGTGCCATCAGTGGGGGAAGGTTGAGCTCCTACAATGAGCAGTTCTTC.

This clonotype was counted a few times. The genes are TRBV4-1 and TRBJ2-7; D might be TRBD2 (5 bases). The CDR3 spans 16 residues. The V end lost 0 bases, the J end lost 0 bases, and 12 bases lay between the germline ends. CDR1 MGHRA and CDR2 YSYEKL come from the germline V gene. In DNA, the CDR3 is TGCGCCAGCAGCCAAGATGATTTCCGGGGCTCCTACGAGCAGTACTTC. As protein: CASSQDDFRGSYEQYF.

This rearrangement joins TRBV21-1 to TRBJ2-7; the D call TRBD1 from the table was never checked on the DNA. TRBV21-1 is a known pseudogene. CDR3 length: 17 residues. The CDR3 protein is CASSKGVEARDPYEQYF. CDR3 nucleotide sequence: TGTGCCAGCAGCAAAGGAGTTGAGGCGCGAGATCCCTACGAGCAGTACTTC.

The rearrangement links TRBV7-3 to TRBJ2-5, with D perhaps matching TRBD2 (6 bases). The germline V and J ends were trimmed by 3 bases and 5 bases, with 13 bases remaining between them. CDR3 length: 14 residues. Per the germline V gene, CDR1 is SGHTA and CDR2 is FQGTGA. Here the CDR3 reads CASSFGGTGETQYF. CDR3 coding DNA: TGTGCCAGCAGCTTTGGGGGGACTGGGGAGACCCAGTACTTC.

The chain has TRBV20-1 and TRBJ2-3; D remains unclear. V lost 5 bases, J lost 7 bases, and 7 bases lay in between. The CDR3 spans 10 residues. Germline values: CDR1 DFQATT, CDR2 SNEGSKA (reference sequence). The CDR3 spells CSAWRNTQYF. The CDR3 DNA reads TGCAGTGCTTGGAGAAATACGCAGTATTTT.

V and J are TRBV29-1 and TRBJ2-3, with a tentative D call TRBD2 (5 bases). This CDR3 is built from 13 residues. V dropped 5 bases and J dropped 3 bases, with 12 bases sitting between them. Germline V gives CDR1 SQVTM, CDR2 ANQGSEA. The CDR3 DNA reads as TGCAGCGTTCGGACTGGTCTGACAGATACGCAGTATTTT. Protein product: CSVRTGLTDTQYF.

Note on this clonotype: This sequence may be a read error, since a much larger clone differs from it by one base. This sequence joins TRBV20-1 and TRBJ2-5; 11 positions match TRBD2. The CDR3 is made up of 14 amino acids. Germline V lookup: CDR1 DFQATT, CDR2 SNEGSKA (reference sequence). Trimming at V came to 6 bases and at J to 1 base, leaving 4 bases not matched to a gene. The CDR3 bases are TGCAGTGCGCTGACTAGCGGGGCCCAAGAGACCCAGTACTTC. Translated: CSALTSGAQETQYF.

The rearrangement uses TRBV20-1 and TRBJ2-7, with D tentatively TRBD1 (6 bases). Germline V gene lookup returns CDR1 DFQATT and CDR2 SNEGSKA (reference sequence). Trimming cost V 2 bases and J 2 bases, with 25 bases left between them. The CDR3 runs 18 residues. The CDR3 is CSARSHRPSPQGTYEQYF. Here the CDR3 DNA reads TGCAGTGCTAGATCCCACCGCCCCAGCCCCCAGGGGACCTACGAGCAGTACTTC.

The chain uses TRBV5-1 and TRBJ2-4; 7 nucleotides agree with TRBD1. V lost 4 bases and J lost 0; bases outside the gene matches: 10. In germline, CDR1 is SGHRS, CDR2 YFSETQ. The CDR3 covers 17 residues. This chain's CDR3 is CASSHPGQTLAKNIQYF. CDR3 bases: TGCGCCAGCAGCCACCCGGGACAGACTCTAGCCAAAAACATTCAGTACTTC. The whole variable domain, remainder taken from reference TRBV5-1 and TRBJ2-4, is KAGVTQTPRYLIKTRGQQVTLSCSPISGHRSVSWYQQTPGQGLQFLFEYFSETQRNKGNFPGRFSGRQFSNSRSEMNVSTLELGDSALYLCASSHPGQTLAKNIQYFGAGTRLSVL.

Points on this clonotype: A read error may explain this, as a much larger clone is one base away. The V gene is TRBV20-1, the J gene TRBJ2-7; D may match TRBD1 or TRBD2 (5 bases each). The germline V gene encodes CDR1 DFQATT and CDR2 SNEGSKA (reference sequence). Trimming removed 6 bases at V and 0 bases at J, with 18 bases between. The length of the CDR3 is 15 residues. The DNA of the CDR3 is TGCAGTGCAGTGAGTTTCCAGGGAGTCTCCTACGAGCAGTACTTC. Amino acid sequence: CSAVSFQGVSYEQYF.

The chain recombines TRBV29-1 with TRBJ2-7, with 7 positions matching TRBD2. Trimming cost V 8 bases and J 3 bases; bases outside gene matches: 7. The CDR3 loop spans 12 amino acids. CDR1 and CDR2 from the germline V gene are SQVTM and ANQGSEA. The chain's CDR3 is CSFTSENYEQYF. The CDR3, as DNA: TGCAGCTTCACTAGCGAGAACTACGAGCAGTACTTC.

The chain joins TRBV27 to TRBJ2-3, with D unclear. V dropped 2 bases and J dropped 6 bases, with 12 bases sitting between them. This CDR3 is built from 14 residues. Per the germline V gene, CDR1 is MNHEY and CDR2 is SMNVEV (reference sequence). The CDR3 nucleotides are TGTGCCAGCAGTTTAGGGCCGTCAGTGGATACGCAGTATTTT. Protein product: CASSLGPSVDTQYF.

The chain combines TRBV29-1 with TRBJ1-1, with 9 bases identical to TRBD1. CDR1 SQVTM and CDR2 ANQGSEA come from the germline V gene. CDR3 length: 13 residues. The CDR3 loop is CRGANGQGTGAFF. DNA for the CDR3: TGCAGGGGGGCGAACGGACAGGGGACCGGAGCTTTCTTT.

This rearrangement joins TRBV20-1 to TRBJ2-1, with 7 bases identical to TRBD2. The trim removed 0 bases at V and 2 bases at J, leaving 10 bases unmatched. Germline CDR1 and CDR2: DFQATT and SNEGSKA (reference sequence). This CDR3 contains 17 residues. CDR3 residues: CSARDLAREAAYNEQFF. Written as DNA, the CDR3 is TGCAGTGCTAGAGATCTGGCACGGGAGGCTGCCTACAATGAGCAGTTCTTC.

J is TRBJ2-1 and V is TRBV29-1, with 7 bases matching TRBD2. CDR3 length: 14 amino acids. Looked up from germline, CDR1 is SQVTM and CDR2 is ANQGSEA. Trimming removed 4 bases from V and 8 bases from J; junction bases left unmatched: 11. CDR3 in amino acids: CSVARGLSFDEQFF. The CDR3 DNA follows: TGCAGCGTTGCTAGGGGACTAAGTTTCGATGAGCAGTTCTTC.

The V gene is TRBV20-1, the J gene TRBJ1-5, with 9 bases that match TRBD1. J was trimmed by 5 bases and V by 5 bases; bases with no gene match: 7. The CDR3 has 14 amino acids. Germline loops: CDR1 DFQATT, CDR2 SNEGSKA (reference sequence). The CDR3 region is CSAENRGRDQPQHF. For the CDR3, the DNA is TGCAGTGCTGAAAACAGGGGGCGGGATCAGCCCCAGCATTTT.

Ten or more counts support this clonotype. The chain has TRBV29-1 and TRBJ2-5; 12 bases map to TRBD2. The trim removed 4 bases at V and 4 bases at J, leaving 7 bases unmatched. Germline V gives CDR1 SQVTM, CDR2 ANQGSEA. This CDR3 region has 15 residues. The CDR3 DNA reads TGCAGCGTTGTGTTCCCTAGCGGGAGGGCAGAGACCCAGTACTTC. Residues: CSVVFPSGRAETQYF.

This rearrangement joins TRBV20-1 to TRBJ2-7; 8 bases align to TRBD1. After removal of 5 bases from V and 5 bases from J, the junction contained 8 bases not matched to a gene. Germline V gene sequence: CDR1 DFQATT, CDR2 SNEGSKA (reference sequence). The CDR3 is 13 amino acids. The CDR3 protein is CSAGGQVGHEQYF. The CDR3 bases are TGCAGTGCTGGGGGACAGGTGGGACACGAGCAGTACTTC.

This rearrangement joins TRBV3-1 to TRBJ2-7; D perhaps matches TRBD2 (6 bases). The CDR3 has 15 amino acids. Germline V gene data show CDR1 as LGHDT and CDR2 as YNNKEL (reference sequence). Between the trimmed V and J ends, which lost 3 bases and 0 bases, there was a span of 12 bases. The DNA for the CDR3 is TGTGCCAGCAGCCAGTGGGCGGGGAGCTCCTACGAGCAGTACTTC. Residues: CASSQWAGSSYEQYF.

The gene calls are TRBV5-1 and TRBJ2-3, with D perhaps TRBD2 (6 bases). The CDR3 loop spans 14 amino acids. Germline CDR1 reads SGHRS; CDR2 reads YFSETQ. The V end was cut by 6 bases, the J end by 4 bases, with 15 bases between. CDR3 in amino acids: CASIREPYADTQYF. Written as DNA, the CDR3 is TGCGCCAGCATACGGGAGCCGTACGCAGATACGCAGTATTTT.

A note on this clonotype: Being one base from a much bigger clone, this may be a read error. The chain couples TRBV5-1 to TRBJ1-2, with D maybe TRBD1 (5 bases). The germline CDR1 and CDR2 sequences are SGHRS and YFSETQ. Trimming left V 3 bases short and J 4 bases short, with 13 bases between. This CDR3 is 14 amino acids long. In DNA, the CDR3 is TGCGCCAGCAGCTCGGGACGGGGAGCCTATGGCTACACCTTC. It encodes CASSSGRGAYGYTF.

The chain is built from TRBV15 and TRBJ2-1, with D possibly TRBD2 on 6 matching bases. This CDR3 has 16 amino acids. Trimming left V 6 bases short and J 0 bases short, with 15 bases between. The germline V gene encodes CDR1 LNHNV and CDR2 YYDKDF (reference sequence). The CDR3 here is CATRSGELSSYNEQFF. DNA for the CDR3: TGTGCCACCAGGTCGGGGGAACTTAGCTCCTACAATGAGCAGTTCTTC.

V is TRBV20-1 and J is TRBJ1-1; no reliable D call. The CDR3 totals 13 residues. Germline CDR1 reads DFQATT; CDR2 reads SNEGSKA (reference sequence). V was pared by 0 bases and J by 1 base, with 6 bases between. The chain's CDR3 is CSARDHRNTEAFF. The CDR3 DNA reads TGCAGTGCTAGAGATCATCGGAACACTGAAGCTTTCTTT.